This T cell receptor beta chain was observed in a study of PD-1 blockade in classical Hodgkin lymphoma. The data were produced by immunoSEQ multiplex PCR, yet TCRdb's version contains in-frame clones alone and is incomplete. Of about 16,000 clones in the sample, roughly 81% were seen once. V dropped 0 bases and J dropped 4; count of bases not matched to a gene: 2. Germline CDR1 LGHNA, CDR2 YNFKEQ. The CDR3 consists of 16 residues. Described time point: newly diagnosed, previously untreated cHL patient sample. Newly diagnosed, untreated classical Hodgkin lymphoma PBMCs provided comparison. Broader study findings: Newly diagnosed patients reportedly trailed healthy donors in baseline TCR diversity.

About this clone: Its antigen is undetermined.

The sequence derives from a human donor with classical Hodgkin lymphoma. Sequences were obtained from peripheral blood mononuclear cells (PBMCs). This chain links TRBV4-2 with TRBJ2-3, with 12 bases that match TRBD2. The CDR3 sequence: CASSQETSGSPDTQYF. The DNA for the CDR3 is TGTGCCAGCAGCCAAGAGACTAGCGGGAGCCCAGATACGCAGTATTTT.